This T cell receptor beta chain was found in a study of monozygotic twins with inflammatory bowel disease. The CDR3 contains 14 residues. Germline lookup yields CDR1 SGHRS and CDR2 YFSETQ. Of note for this clonotype: Its antigen is currently unknown.

Incorporation of UMIs carrying a 6-nucleotide sample barcode was performed by template switching. TCRdb re-called the 5' RACE reads and catalogs CDR3 proteins one per entry, DNA excluded. The table lists 140,000 to 150,000 distinct CDR3 sequences. General study points: IBD patients exhibited fewer clonotypes shared with other individuals than healthy twins, particularly with disease activity. The authors found no support for a single strong IBD-associated signal or clonotype.

The V call is TRBV5-1, the J call TRBJ1-6. The receptor was isolated from a human donor with ulcerative colitis or Crohn's disease, or a healthy co-twin of an affected twin (not recorded which). Sequenced material: blood. CDR3 sequence reads: CASSLAMVNSPLHF.